Below, 3 T cell receptor beta chains from the same sample are listed, as sequenced in a study of radiotherapy plus CTLA-4 blockade in lung cancer. Libraries were prepared by immunoSEQ multiplex PCR; TCRdb keeps only in-frame clonotypes and omits some of them. The sample contains around 50,000 clones, roughly 90% of which appear only once. Here the sequenced sample was peripheral blood, taken from a patient treated with radiotherapy plus ipilimumab. The receptors come from a human donor with non-small cell lung cancer that progressed on radiotherapy plus ipilimumab. Some clones in this sample may be carry-over from other donors' samples.

The V and J genes are TRBV5-6 and TRBJ2-7; tentative D call: TRBD2 (5 bases). This CDR3 is 14 amino acids long. Germline V gene sequence: CDR1 SGHDT, CDR2 YYEEEE. V was cut by 0 bases and J by 6 bases, with 13 bases left in between. CDR3 in DNA: TGTGCCAGCAGCTTGGGCGTCGGGATCCGCGAGCAGTACTTC. Translation: CASSLGVGIREQYF.

The rearrangement joins TRBV5-1 to TRBJ2-1, with 8 bases matching TRBD2. The CDR3 runs 16 residues. The trim removed 4 bases at V and 2 bases at J, leaving 8 bases unmatched. Per the germline V gene, CDR1 is SGHRS and CDR2 is YFSETQ. The CDR3 region has the DNA TGCGCCAGCAGCATTAGTAGCGGGGTCACCTACAATGAGCAGTTCTTC. It is translated as CASSISSGVTYNEQFF. The entire variable domain, with the rest obtained from reference TRBV5-1 and TRBJ2-1, is as follows: KAGVTQTPRYLIKTRGQQVTLSCSPISGHRSVSWYQQTPGQGLQFLFEYFSETQRNKGNFPGRFSGRQFSNSRSEMNVSTLELGDSALYLCASSISSGVTYNEQFFGPGTRLTVL.

In this sample, this clone turned up a few times. The sample holds other DNA sequences that translate to the same CDR3. The chain employs TRBV6-5 and TRBJ2-7; D possibly corresponds to TRBD1 (5 bases). The germline CDR1 and CDR2 sequences are MNHEY and SVGAGI. V was pared by 2 bases and J by 4 bases, with 9 bases between. This CDR3 comprises 13 residues. The CDR3 sequence is CASSYGANYEQYF. The CDR3, as DNA: TGTGCCAGCAGTTACGGGGCCAATTACGAGCAGTACTTC.